Shown below are 28 T cell receptor beta chains from a single sample sequenced in a study of a mutant IDH1 vaccine in newly diagnosed glioma. These receptors lack a known antigen. Sequenced by immunoSEQ multiplex PCR; TCRdb stores in-frame clones only, minus some. The sample contains some 80,000 clones, 85% of which appear only once. Time point indicated: week 23, last vaccination. The vaccine gave 300 ug of a 20-mer mutant IDH1 peptide subcutaneously per dose. Material: PBMCs, obtained from a glioma patient whose treatment included an IDH1 peptide vaccine. These receptors all come from a woman between 45 and 65 years old with glioma.

J is TRBJ1-2 and V is TRBV28, with 7 bases identical to TRBD1. V lost 6 bases to trimming and J lost 6 bases; unmatched junction nucleotides: 7. Germline loops: CDR1 MDHEN, CDR2 SYDVKM. The CDR3 has 13 amino acids. CDR3 sequence (DNA): TGTGCCAGCAGACAGGGGTTCCTGAATGGCTACACCTTC. This codes for CASRQGFLNGYTF.

The chain is built from TRBV30 and TRBJ2-3, with D possibly being TRBD1 or TRBD2 (5 bases each). The V gene lost 0 bases and the J gene lost 2 bases, with 12 bases spanning the gap. Germline V CDR1 and CDR2: GTSNPN, SVGIG (reference sequence). This CDR3 spans 15 amino acids. CDR3 coding DNA: TGTGCCTGGAGTGTCCCGGGACGGCCCACAGATACGCAGTATTTT. Its translation is CAWSVPGRPTDTQYF.

This sequence joins TRBV18 and TRBJ1-2; TRBD1 matches at 7 bases. Unmatched junction bases numbered 7, after V lost 5 bases and J lost 4 bases. From germline, CDR1 is KGHSH and CDR2 LQKENI. The CDR3 sequence is 14 residues long. CDR3 nucleotide sequence: TGTGCCAGCTCATCCGGGACAGCGGGCTATGGCTACACCTTC. Translated, it gives CASSSGTAGYGYTF.

The chain uses TRBV9 and TRBJ2-5; possibly TRBD1 for D (5 bases). V dropped 4 bases and J dropped 4 bases, with 11 bases sitting between them. The CDR3 covers 13 residues. Germline V gene sequence: CDR1 SGDLS, CDR2 YYNGEE. Here the CDR3 reads CASSIDSGETQYF. DNA for the CDR3: TGTGCCAGCAGCATAGACAGTGGAGAGACCCAGTACTTC.

The rearrangement links TRBV10-1 to TRBJ1-1; 8 bases are a match to TRBD1. The CDR3 extends over 13 amino acids. Losses at the gene ends were 5 bases for V and 5 bases for J; bases not matched to a gene: 4. Germline V gene sequence: CDR1 WNHNN, CDR2 SYGVQD (reference sequence). CDR3: CASSRTGGTEAFF. In DNA form, the CDR3 reads TGCGCCAGCAGTCGAACAGGGGGAACTGAAGCTTTCTTT.

The CDR3 coding sequence is TGCAGCGTTGGGAACAGGGAGTCGTATGGCTACACCTTC. Protein sequence: CSVGNRESYGYTF. The chain links TRBV29-1 to TRBJ1-2, with D perhaps matching TRBD1 (6 bases). Germline values: CDR1 SQVTM, CDR2 ANQGSEA. Trimming took 4 bases from V and 5 from J, leaving 14 bases between them. The CDR3 consists of 13 residues.

CDR3 bases: TGTGCCAGCAGCTTAGTGAGTACAGATGGCTACACCTTC. Translating it yields CASSLVSTDGYTF. The rearrangement uses TRBV11-2 and TRBJ1-2; D is ambiguous. The CDR3 runs 13 residues. The V gene lost 1 base and the J gene lost 6 bases, with 9 bases spanning the gap. Per germline, CDR1 SGHAT and CDR2 FQNNGV.

The chain joins TRBV11-2 to TRBJ2-7, with 7 bases identical to TRBD2. CDR1 and CDR2 from the germline V gene are SGHAT and FQNNGV. The CDR3 runs to 15 residues. The J segment lost 4 bases and the V segment lost 7 bases, leaving 13 bases of the junction unmatched. The CDR3 coding sequence is TGTGCCAGCAAAAGAGCGGGAACCGATCGGTACGAGCAGTACTTC. This encodes CASKRAGTDRYEQYF.

V usage is TRBV7-8 and J usage is TRBJ2-2; the D is unclear. Trimming removed 4 bases from V and 6 bases from J, with 6 bases in between. This CDR3 region has 12 residues. Germline CDR1 and CDR2: SGHVS and FQNEAQ. CDR3 region: CASSSYPGELFF. In DNA, the CDR3 is TGTGCCAGCAGCTCCTACCCCGGGGAGCTGTTTTTT.

The chain has TRBV6-5 and TRBJ2-3, with 7 bases that match TRBD2. The V gene's germline CDR1 is MNHEY and CDR2 SVGAGI. There are 12 residues in the CDR3. V lost 5 bases, J lost 8 bases, and 4 bases stayed unmatched. The CDR3 DNA reads TGTGCCAGCAGTCCCCCGGGGGGTACGCAGTATTTT. It codes for CASSPPGGTQYF.

To note about this clone: A read error may produce the germline difference seen at one junction end. This chain joins TRBV4-1 and TRBJ2-5; 7 bases align to TRBD2. CDR3 length: 16 residues. Germline V lookup: CDR1 MGHRA, CDR2 YSYEKL. This chain's CDR3 is CASSQGSGAGWETQYF. CDR3 bases: TGCGCCAGCAGTCAAGGGAGCGGGGCGGGATGGGAGACCCAGTACTTC.

V gene TRBV29-1 combines with J gene TRBJ2-2; weak D call: TRBD2 (6 bases). Germline CDR1 is SQVTM and CDR2 is ANQGSEA. Trimming cost V 6 bases and J 1 base, with 9 bases left between them. The CDR3 has 13 residues. CDR3 in DNA: TGCAGCGTGGGACTTCAGAACACCGGGGAGCTGTTTTTT. Amino acid sequence: CSVGLQNTGELFF.

This sequence joins TRBV6-6 and TRBJ1-2; possible D gene TRBD1, 5 bases. This CDR3 region has 14 residues. Trimming took off 0 bases at V and 8 bases at J, with 13 bases between the two ends. The germline CDR1 and CDR2 sequences are MNHNY and SVGAGI (reference sequence). This chain's CDR3 is CASSYSRGGNGYTF. The DNA for the CDR3 is TGTGCCAGCAGTTACTCGAGGGGCGGGAACGGCTACACCTTC.

The rearrangement links TRBV29-1 to TRBJ2-7, with D perhaps matching TRBD1 (6 bases). Germline CDR1 reads SQVTM; CDR2 reads ANQGSEA. This CDR3 spans 15 amino acids. The V and J ends lost 3 bases and 1 base respectively, with 16 bases between them. The CDR3 sequence: CSVERPAQGSYEQYF. The CDR3 DNA reads as TGCAGCGTTGAGCGTCCGGCCCAGGGGTCCTACGAGCAGTACTTC.

Only a few counts were recorded for this clone. The V gene is TRBV12-5, the J gene TRBJ1-5; TRBD1 is a possible D gene (6 bases). Between the trimmed V and J ends, which lost 6 bases and 8 bases, there was a span of 11 bases. The germline gives CDR1 LGHNT, CDR2 FRNRAP. The CDR3 loop spans 12 amino acids. CDR3 region: CASGTGSEPQHF. The CDR3 DNA follows: TGTGCTAGTGGGACAGGCAGTGAGCCCCAGCATTTT.

The V and J genes are TRBV6-6 and TRBJ1-5; possible D gene TRBD1, 6 bases. CDR3 length: 12 amino acids. Germline V gene lookup returns CDR1 MNHNY and CDR2 SVGAGI (reference sequence). Trimming removed 4 bases from V and 7 bases from J, with 8 bases in between. Written as DNA, the CDR3 is TGTGCCAGCAGTTTGGACAGCCAGCCCCAGCATTTT. It codes for CASSLDSQPQHF.

The chain employs TRBV2 and TRBJ2-2, with 10 bases that match TRBD2. Germline-derived CDR1 and CDR2 are SNHLY and FYNNEI. Trimming at V came to 6 bases and at J to 1 base, leaving 5 bases not matched to a gene. The CDR3 has 16 amino acids. The CDR3 loop is CASRPWTSGNTGELFF. The CDR3 nucleotides read TGTGCCAGCAGACCTTGGACTAGCGGGAACACCGGGGAGCTGTTTTTT.

This rearrangement joins TRBV6-5 to TRBJ1-3; D possibly corresponds to TRBD1 (5 bases). The ends were cut back, 0 bases at V and 0 bases at J, with 6 bases in the middle. The CDR3 is made up of 15 amino acids. Looked up from germline, CDR1 is MNHEY and CDR2 is SVGAGI. The CDR3 sequence: CASSYSTASGNTIYF. Here the CDR3 DNA reads TGTGCCAGCAGTTACTCGACAGCCTCTGGAAACACCATATATTTT.

The chain has TRBV19 and TRBJ1-2; 8 bases fit TRBD1. There are 13 residues in the CDR3. CDR1 LNHDA and CDR2 SQIVND come from the germline V gene (reference sequence). The ends lost 4 bases at V and 8 bases at J; junction bases unmatched: 6. CDR3 residues: CASSRGQGNGYTF. The CDR3 coding sequence is TGTGCCAGTAGTAGAGGACAGGGTAACGGCTACACCTTC.

The V and J genes are TRBV7-9 and TRBJ1-3; unclear D gene. The CDR3 is 14 residues long. V lost 6 bases to trimming and J lost 0 bases, with 9 bases between them. Per germline, CDR1 SEHNR and CDR2 FQNEAQ (reference sequence). The CDR3 protein is CASSRTDSGNTIYF. CDR3 DNA sequence: TGTGCCAGCAGTCGGACCGACTCTGGAAACACCATATATTTT.

The chain is built from TRBV6-5 and TRBJ2-1; D might be TRBD2 (5 bases). The CDR3 runs to 14 residues. Trimming left V 6 bases short and J 0 bases short, with 9 bases between. Germline CDR1 and CDR2: MNHEY and SVGAGI. Here the CDR3 DNA reads TGTGCCAGCAGCGAGAGGGCCTCCTACAATGAGCAGTTCTTC. It yields the protein CASSERASYNEQFF.

CDR3 sequence: CASRTQGGLTEAFF. As DNA, the CDR3 is TGCGCCAGCCGAACTCAGGGGGGGCTCACTGAAGCTTTCTTT. V and J are TRBV5-1 and TRBJ1-1; 7 bases match TRBD1. This CDR3 comprises 14 residues. V shed 7 bases and J 4 bases; nucleotides not matched to a gene: 10. CDR1 and CDR2 from the germline V gene are SGHRS and YFSETQ.

The genes are TRBV10-3 and TRBJ2-7, with D possibly matching TRBD2 (6 bases). The CDR3 loop spans 13 amino acids. CDR1 ENHRY and CDR2 SYGVKD come from the germline V gene. V was pared by 4 bases and J by 6 bases, with 13 bases between. CDR3 nucleotides: TGTGCCATCAGTGCCAAAGGAGGGGTCGAGCAGTACTTC. It codes for CAISAKGGVEQYF.

The CDR3 protein is CASSLSDYGYTF. As DNA, the CDR3 is TGTGCCAGCAGTTTATCAGACTATGGCTACACCTTC. This chain uses TRBV27 with TRBJ1-2; D is uncertain. This CDR3 contains 12 residues. V was clipped by 0 bases and J by 3 bases, with 2 bases between them. CDR1 and CDR2 (germline): MNHEY, SMNVEV (reference sequence).

The V call is TRBV7-3, the J call TRBJ2-1; a possible D gene is TRBD1 (6 bases). The ends were cut back, 4 bases at V and 4 bases at J, with 8 bases in the middle. Germline V gives CDR1 SGHTA, CDR2 FQGTGA. The length of the CDR3 is 13 residues. The CDR3 sequence: CASSSDRYNEQFF. Here the CDR3 DNA reads TGTGCCAGCAGCTCCGACAGGTACAATGAGCAGTTCTTC.

This sequence joins TRBV28 and TRBJ1-5; 8 positions match TRBD1. V was pared by 4 bases and J by 6 bases, with 5 bases of the junction left unmatched. Per germline, CDR1 MDHEN and CDR2 SYDVKM. CDR3 length equals 14 residues. The CDR3 DNA reads as TGTGCCAGCAGTTCCCCGACAGGGGTTCAGCCCCAGCATTTT. This encodes CASSSPTGVQPQHF.

This chain uses TRBV9 with TRBJ1-1; D gene ambiguous. The CDR3 totals 16 residues. Trimming removed 4 bases at V and 3 bases at J, with 19 bases between. CDR1 SGDLS and CDR2 YYNGEE come from the germline V gene. DNA for the CDR3: TGTGCCAGCAGCCCGAGAAGCACGGTCACGGACACTGAAGCTTTCTTT. Protein: CASSPRSTVTDTEAFF.

This chain joins TRBV28 and TRBJ2-7, with TRBD2 identical over 11 bases. J gave up 3 bases and V 7 bases, and 5 bases lay outside the gene matches. CDR3 length equals 14 residues. In germline, CDR1 is MDHEN, CDR2 SYDVKM. CDR3: CASNPGTSGYEQYF. CDR3 in DNA: TGTGCCAGCAATCCCGGGACTAGCGGCTACGAGCAGTACTTC.